Listed here are 24 T cell receptor beta chains from one sample, sequenced in a study of identical twins. TCRdb recomputed calls from the 5' RACE reads with MiXCR, one row per CDR3 protein. The data hold roughly 690,000 distinct CDR3 sequences, with around 20% observed a single time. These same data were also listed under a study on T cells expressing NK-cell markers.

Material for sequencing was PBMCs. These receptors came from a woman in her late teens or twenties in good health.

V gene TRBV29-1 combines with J gene TRBJ2-7; a weak D match, TRBD2 (6 bases). Germline-derived CDR1 and CDR2 are SQVTM and ANQGSEA. The length of the CDR3 is 16 residues. Trimming pared 0 bases from V and 3 bases from J, leaving 18 bases between. The CDR3 sequence: CSVEDRKGGLHYEQYF. The CDR3 nucleotides read TGCAGCGTTGAAGATCGAAAAGGCGGACTACACTACGAGCAGTACTTC.

This chain connects TRBV2 to TRBJ2-1, with D perhaps matching TRBD1 (5 bases). V gave up 6 bases and J gave up 5 bases, with 11 bases separating them. Germline CDR1 and CDR2: SNHLY and FYNNEI. The CDR3 loop spans 13 amino acids. The DNA for the CDR3 is TGTGCCAGCAGCAGGGATCAAAACAATGAGCAGTTCTTC. Translating gives CASSRDQNNEQFF.

This clonotype was counted only a few times. CDR3 nucleotide sequence: TGTGCCAGCAGCATGGTTTCAGGGCGGAGTGGCTACACCTTC. It translates to CASSMVSGRSGYTF. V usage is TRBV7-9 and J usage is TRBJ1-2, with D maybe TRBD1 (5 bases). CDR1 SEHNR and CDR2 FQNEAQ come from the germline V gene (reference sequence). V lost 5 bases and J lost 7, with 17 bases in between. The CDR3 consists of 14 residues.

The J gene is TRBJ2-5, the V gene TRBV4-1; 9 bases are shared with TRBD2. J was trimmed by 0 bases and V by 4 bases; bases with no gene match: 12. Per the germline V gene, CDR1 is MGHRA and CDR2 is YSYEKL. This CDR3 has 18 amino acids. The DNA of the CDR3 is TGCGCCAGCAGCCGAACAGGCCTTAGCGGGGGAAACCAAGAGACCCAGTACTTC. This sequence encodes CASSRTGLSGGNQETQYF.

The chain is built from TRBV7-2 and TRBJ2-7; 8 bases match TRBD1. This CDR3 is built from 13 residues. V lost 5 bases and J lost 5; bases outside the gene matches: 5. The V gene's germline CDR1 is SGHTA and CDR2 FQGNSA. The CDR3 spells CASSTWTGNEQYF. The CDR3 DNA reads TGTGCCAGCAGCACTTGGACAGGGAACGAGCAGTACTTC.

This clonotype occurred a few times. This rearrangement joins TRBV7-9 to TRBJ2-3; TRBD1 matches 7 bases. With 5 bases clipped from V and 7 bases from J, the junction kept 18 bases outside the gene matches. Per germline, CDR1 SEHNR and CDR2 FQNEAQ (reference sequence). The CDR3 runs 17 residues. Here the CDR3 DNA reads TGTGCCAGCAGCCCCAAGGCGGCCGGGACAGCAACAAATACGCAGTATTTT. This translates into CASSPKAAGTATNTQYF.

This clonotype was counted only a few times. The genes are TRBV7-9 and TRBJ1-2, with D uncertain. The CDR3 has 12 residues. Trimming removed 1 base at V and 8 bases at J, with 8 bases between. Germline V lookup: CDR1 SEHNR, CDR2 FQNEAQ (reference sequence). CDR3 in DNA: TGTGCCAGCAGCTTAGAATTCGGGGGCTACACCTTC. Translation gives CASSLEFGGYTF.

This clonotype has just a few counts. The chain has TRBV29-1 and TRBJ1-4; TRBD1 matches 9 bases. The germline V gene has CDR1 SQVTM and CDR2 ANQGSEA. The CDR3 contains 15 residues. Trimming took 6 bases from V and 8 from J; bases not matched to a gene: 13. The CDR3 protein is CSVYTGTGIFEKLFF. The CDR3 DNA is TGCAGCGTATATACTGGGACAGGGATTTTCGAAAAACTGTTTTTT.

The gene calls are TRBV5-5 and TRBJ2-1; unclear D gene. The germline V and J ends were trimmed by 6 bases and 2 bases, with 15 bases remaining between them. The CDR3 loop spans 15 amino acids. Germline V gene sequence: CDR1 SGHKS, CDR2 YYEKEE (reference sequence). The CDR3 DNA sequence: TGTGCCAGCACCCCGCGTCCCGCCACCTACAATGAGCAGTTCTTC. Amino acid sequence: CASTPRPATYNEQFF.

In this sample, this clonotype turned up many times. The V call is TRBV29-1, the J call TRBJ2-1; D not certain. CDR1 is SQVTM and CDR2 is ANQGSEA in the germline V gene. The CDR3 has 11 amino acids. V shed 7 bases and J shed 5 bases, with 9 bases lying between them. The CDR3 loop reads CSAVLDNEQFF. DNA of the CDR3: TGCAGCGCTGTCTTGGACAATGAGCAGTTCTTC.

The chain joins TRBV7-6 to TRBJ2-7, with TRBD1 identical over 9 bases. This CDR3 is built from 17 residues. V trimming: 5 bases; J trimming: 4 bases; junction bases outside the gene matches: 15. Germline V gives CDR1 SGHVS, CDR2 FNYEAQ. The CDR3 DNA follows: TGTGCCAGCAGCGCCGCCCGTTACAGGGGGCTAACTTACGAGCAGTACTTC. Its translation: CASSAARYRGLTYEQYF.

This clonotype was detected a few times. J is TRBJ1-5 and V is TRBV12-3 or TRBV12-4, with 10 bases that match TRBD1. With 5 bases clipped from V and 9 bases from J, the junction kept 13 bases outside the gene matches. The CDR3 is 16 amino acids. The CDR3 DNA follows: TGTGCCAGCAGTCCCAGGGGGGGCGACAGGGGGCTGCCCCAGCATTTT. This translates into CASSPRGGDRGLPQHF.

The rearrangement joins TRBV27 to TRBJ1-2; D is possibly TRBD1 (6 bases). Germline assignment: CDR1 MNHEY and CDR2 SMNVEV (reference sequence). This CDR3 region has 15 residues. Between the trimmed V and J ends, which lost 6 bases and 4 bases, there was a span of 18 bases. The CDR3 here is CASSLRGGGAYGYTF. The CDR3 bases are TGTGCCAGCAGCTTAAGGGGTGGGGGGGCCTATGGCTACACCTTC.

The rearrangement links TRBV7-6 to TRBJ2-1; D is tentatively TRBD1 or TRBD2 (5 bases each). This CDR3 spans 12 amino acids. With 5 bases removed from V and 10 bases from J, the gap between germline ends came to 12 bases. Germline CDR1 reads SGHVS; CDR2 reads FNYEAQ. The CDR3 region is CASSPRGTEQFF. In DNA, the CDR3 is TGTGCCAGCAGCCCCCGAGGGACCGAGCAGTTCTTC.

V and J are TRBV6-1 and TRBJ2-1, with 13 bases identical to TRBD2. The germline V gene has CDR1 MNHNS and CDR2 SASEGT. The CDR3 loop spans 13 amino acids. V gave up 8 bases and J gave up 8 bases; unmatched junction bases: 3. DNA of the CDR3: TGTGCCAGCCGGACTAGCGGGAGCCATGAGCAGTTCTTC. Protein: CASRTSGSHEQFF.

This clonotype has a handful of counts. The chain joins TRBV2 to TRBJ2-1, with D maybe TRBD1 (6 bases). Trimming left V 10 bases short and J 1 base short, with 14 bases between. From germline, CDR1 is SNHLY and CDR2 FYNNEI. The CDR3 spans 14 residues. This chain's CDR3 is CATLKQGSYNEQFF. In nucleotides, the CDR3 is TGTGCCACCCTCAAACAGGGATCCTACAATGAGCAGTTCTTC.

This clonotype was found many times. The chain employs TRBV10-1 and TRBJ2-7, with 7 bases fitting TRBD1. The CDR3 covers 13 residues. With 2 bases clipped from V and 6 bases from J, the junction kept 4 bases outside the gene matches. Germline assignment: CDR1 WNHNN and CDR2 SYGVQD (reference sequence). CDR3 DNA sequence: TGCGCCAGCAGTGAGGGGACAGCGGCCGAGCAGTACTTC. It translates to CASSEGTAAEQYF.

The chain uses TRBV7-8 and TRBJ2-1, with D tentatively TRBD2 (7 bases). Trimming shortened V by 1 base and J by 5 bases, and 15 bases separated the two germline ends. Looked up from germline, CDR1 is SGHVS and CDR2 is FQNEAQ. The CDR3 is 16 amino acids. The chain's CDR3 is CASSLDPGGLDNEQFF. The CDR3 nucleotides read TGTGCCAGCAGCTTAGACCCGGGGGGCCTCGACAATGAGCAGTTCTTC. Using reference TRBV7-8 and TRBJ2-1 for the parts outside the CDR3, the full variable domain is GAGVSQSPRYKVAKRGQDVALRCDPISGHVSLFWYQQALGQGPEFLTYFQNEAQLDKSGLPSDRFFAERPEGSVSTLKIQRTQQEDSAVYLCASSLDPGGLDNEQFFGPGTRLTVL.

This clonotype was detected a few times. The chain couples TRBV10-3 to TRBJ1-1; 8 bases fit TRBD1. Germline CDR1 and CDR2: ENHRY and SYGVKD. V was pared by 4 bases and J by 2 bases, with 3 bases of the junction left unmatched. This CDR3 is 14 amino acids long. The CDR3 loop reads CAISGTGQNTEAFF. CDR3 nucleotide sequence: TGTGCCATCAGTGGGACAGGGCAAAACACTGAAGCTTTCTTT.

The chain carries TRBV20-1 and TRBJ2-1; TRBD2 matches 7 bases. Germline CDR1 DFQATT, CDR2 SNEGSKA (reference sequence). V lost 5 bases to trimming and J lost 5 bases; unmatched junction nucleotides: 12. The CDR3 loop spans 15 amino acids. The CDR3: CSAPAINSGDNEQFF. In DNA, the CDR3 is TGCAGTGCTCCAGCCATCAACAGCGGGGACAATGAGCAGTTCTTC.

This clonotype has ten or more counts. This chain connects TRBV29-1 to TRBJ2-5; 7 bases are a match to TRBD2. Germline-derived CDR1 and CDR2 are SQVTM and ANQGSEA. The CDR3 runs to 13 residues. V was clipped by 5 bases and J by 2 bases; unmatched bases: 5. CDR3 DNA sequence: TGCAGCGTTTGGGCTAGCGGACAAGAGACCCAGTACTTC. Its protein is CSVWASGQETQYF.

This chain connects TRBV20-1 to TRBJ1-3; 7 bases match TRBD1. The CDR3 length is 16 residues. After removal of 6 bases from V and 0 bases from J, the junction contained 11 bases not matched to a gene. CDR1 is DFQATT, CDR2 SNEGSKA, per germline (reference sequence). This CDR3 is CSATHGTDISGNTIYF. For the CDR3, the DNA is TGCAGTGCAACCCACGGGACAGATATCTCTGGAAACACCATATATTTT.

The chain recombines TRBV24-1 with TRBJ2-1; maybe TRBD2 (5 bases). CDR3 length equals 12 residues. CDR1 KGHDR and CDR2 SFDVKD come from the germline V gene. Trimming left V 7 bases short and J 5 bases short, with 8 bases between. The chain's CDR3 is CATSGGNNEQFF. The CDR3, as DNA: TGTGCCACCAGCGGAGGAAACAATGAGCAGTTCTTC.

This rearrangement joins TRBV12-3 or TRBV12-4 to TRBJ1-6; 10 bases are a match to TRBD1. The CDR3 totals 14 residues. The trim removed 7 bases at V and 6 bases at J, leaving 3 bases unmatched. The CDR3 is CASTRTGGNSPLHF. For the CDR3, the DNA is TGTGCCAGCACCCGGACAGGGGGTAATTCACCCCTCCACTTT.